Listed below are T cell receptor beta chains from one sample, sequenced in a study of blood T cell repertoires in COVID-19. Assay: immunoSEQ multiplex PCR; the TCRdb copy retains only in-frame clones and omits some. The data show about 300,000 clones, 75% to 90% seen once. Sequenced sample: PBMCs or T cells enriched from blood (not recorded which). These receptors all come from a woman aged 25 to 39 who had been exposed to COVID-19. The conserved cysteine and the conserved F or W are not part of the CDR3 here.

CDR3 length: 12
J gene: TRBJ2-7
V gene: TRBV5-1
CDR3 protein: ASSLGQGNNEQY

CDR3 length: 13
J gene: TRBJ2-3
V gene: TRBV7-2
CDR3 protein: ASSPGTSMVDTQY

CDR3 length: 10
J gene: TRBJ1-1
V gene: TRBV9
CDR3 protein: ASSPMNTEAF

CDR3 length: 12
J gene: TRBJ1-6
V gene: TRBV2
CDR3 protein: ASSRTGANSPLH

CDR3 length: 11
J gene: TRBJ2-5
V gene: TRBV7-8
CDR3 protein: ASSLYPGETQY

CDR3 length: 14
J gene: TRBJ2-5
V gene: TRBV5-4
CDR3 protein: ASSPTLAQGMETQY

CDR3 length: 14
J gene: TRBJ1-3
V gene: TRBV28
CDR3 protein: ASSLTGISSGNTIY

CDR3 length: 12
J gene: TRBJ1-5
V gene: TRBV19
CDR3 protein: ASSWNRGGQPQH

CDR3 length: 10
J gene: TRBJ1-1
V gene: TRBV29-1
CDR3 protein: SGGDIITEAF

CDR3 length: 12
J gene: TRBJ2-5
V gene: TRBV30
CDR3 protein: AWSEGGVQETQY